The 21 T cell receptor beta chains below all came from one sample that was sequenced in a study of blood T cell repertoires in COVID-19. TCRdb's table, derived via immunoSEQ multiplex PCR, lists solely in-frame clones and lacks some. The sample includes 80,000 or so clones, 70% to 90% of them seen just once. The sample was peripheral blood. These receptors all come from a woman at least 80 years old with acute or convalescent COVID-19.

The genes are TRBV4-3 and TRBJ2-7, with 10 nucleotides matching TRBD2. V shed 0 bases and J 13 bases; nucleotides not matched to a gene: 6. Germline values: CDR1 LGHNA, CDR2 YSLEER. The CDR3 totals 13 residues. This CDR3 reads CASSQDVSGGAYF. The CDR3 bases are TGCGCCAGCAGCCAAGATGTCAGCGGGGGGGCCTACTTC.

This chain joins TRBV7-9 and TRBJ2-7, with no clear D. Trimming took 5 bases from V and 3 from J, leaving 8 bases between them. The CDR3 covers 12 residues. The germline CDR1 and CDR2 sequences are SEHNR and FQNEAQ (reference sequence). This CDR3 reads CASSADNYEQYF. The CDR3 DNA follows: TGTGCCAGCAGCGCGGATAACTACGAGCAGTACTTC.

The chain joins TRBV10-3 to TRBJ1-5; the D gene is possibly TRBD1 (6 bases). Trimming left V 6 bases short and J 1 base short, with 19 bases between. Germline loops: CDR1 ENHRY, CDR2 SYGVKD. This CDR3 is 17 amino acids long. CDR3 in amino acids: CAISPRDIGSSNQPQHF. The CDR3 nucleotides are TGTGCCATCAGCCCCCGGGACATTGGATCGAGCAATCAGCCCCAGCATTTT.

The V call is TRBV11-2, the J call TRBJ2-7, with a tentative D call TRBD2 (5 bases). This CDR3 is built from 14 residues. Germline V CDR1 and CDR2: SGHAT, FQNNGV. V was clipped by 5 bases and J by 0 bases, with 11 bases between them. The CDR3 coding sequence is TGTGCCAGCAGCCCGGGGTTCAGCTCCTACGAGCAGTACTTC. Protein product: CASSPGFSSYEQYF.

The rearrangement joins TRBV2 to TRBJ1-2; 7 nucleotides align to TRBD1. The CDR3 runs 14 residues. Looked up from germline, CDR1 is SNHLY and CDR2 is FYNNEI. J was trimmed by 7 bases and V by 4 bases; bases with no gene match: 9. The CDR3 DNA sequence: TGTGCCAGCAGTGGGACGACAGGGCTTGGTGGCTACACCTTC. Its protein is CASSGTTGLGGYTF.

This clone occurred a few times. The V call is TRBV6-6, the J call TRBJ2-2; no definite D call. There are 14 residues in the CDR3. The V gene lost 7 bases and the J gene lost 1 base, with 10 bases spanning the gap. Germline-derived CDR1 and CDR2 are MNHNY and SVGAGI (reference sequence). The CDR3 DNA is TGTGCCAGCACTTCCCGACAGAACACCGGGGAGCTGTTTTTT. This sequence encodes CASTSRQNTGELFF.

The rearrangement links TRBV11-2 to TRBJ2-3, with D tentatively TRBD2 (6 bases). CDR1 and CDR2 from the germline V gene are SGHAT and FQNNGV. The CDR3 totals 14 residues. The V end was cut by 5 bases, the J end by 3 bases, with 12 bases between. The CDR3 protein is CASSARDSTDTQYF. The CDR3, as DNA: TGTGCCAGCAGCGCCCGGGACTCGACAGATACGCAGTATTTT.

This clone came up a few times. The CDR3 loop is CASSGGLSGANVLTF. CDR3 DNA sequence: TGTGCCAGCTCGGGGGGGCTCTCTGGGGCCAACGTCCTGACTTTC. The genes are TRBV18 and TRBJ2-6; the D gene is possibly TRBD2 (7 bases). From germline, CDR1 is KGHSH and CDR2 LQKENI. V was pared by 6 bases and J by 0 bases, with 9 bases between. This CDR3 is 15 amino acids long.

The chain is built from TRBV5-6 and TRBJ2-5; possible D gene TRBD2, 5 bases. The V gene's germline CDR1 is SGHDT and CDR2 YYEEEE. The CDR3 totals 16 residues. V shed 1 base and J shed 4 bases, with 17 bases lying between them. The CDR3 sequence is CASSLTQQGGGETQYF. Written as DNA, the CDR3 is TGTGCCAGCAGCTTGACCCAGCAAGGTGGAGGAGAGACCCAGTACTTC.

The CDR3 sequence is CASSVGTASNQPQHF. CDR3 nucleotide sequence: TGTGCCAGCAGCGTAGGCACAGCTAGCAATCAGCCCCAGCATTTT. This chain uses TRBV9 with TRBJ1-5; D uncertain. Deletions cut 0 bases from V and 0 bases from J, with 7 bases between. The CDR3 is 15 residues long. Germline CDR1 and CDR2: SGDLS and YYNGEE.

The chain recombines TRBV3-1 (or the pseudogene TRBV3-2) with TRBJ2-3; 9 bases align to TRBD2. Germline CDR1 LGHDT, CDR2 YNNKEL (reference sequence). V shed 0 bases and J 4 bases; nucleotides not matched to a gene: 8. The CDR3 extends over 17 amino acids. The CDR3 sequence: CASSQDLGAGGSDTQYF. DNA for the CDR3: TGTGCCAGCAGCCAAGATTTGGGAGCGGGGGGCTCAGATACGCAGTATTTT.

The chain couples TRBV6-5 to TRBJ2-7; tentatively, D is TRBD1 (5 bases). The V end lost 5 bases, the J end lost 3 bases, and 8 bases lay between the germline ends. The CDR3 has 12 residues. Germline-derived CDR1 and CDR2 are MNHEY and SVGAGI. In nucleotides, the CDR3 is TGTGCCAGCAGTCAGGGATACTACGAGCAGTACTTC. Amino acid sequence: CASSQGYYEQYF.

The chain uses TRBV7-2 and TRBJ1-3, with D hard to call. The CDR3 contains 16 residues. Trimming stripped 1 base from V and 5 bases from J, with 15 bases between. Per the germline V gene, CDR1 is SGHTA and CDR2 is FQGNSA. CDR3 nucleotide sequence: TGTGCCAGCAGCTTAGATCCCGGTACCGGGAGAAACACCATATATTTT. Protein product: CASSLDPGTGRNTIYF.

This chain connects TRBV3-1 (or the pseudogene TRBV3-2) to TRBJ1-3; D ambiguous. CDR1 is LGHDT, CDR2 YNNKEL, per germline (reference sequence). V lost 5 bases and J lost 7, with 9 bases in between. The CDR3 is 12 residues long. CDR3 nucleotides: TGTGCCAGCAGCACCCGACACAACACCATATATTTT. Protein sequence: CASSTRHNTIYF.

The V gene is TRBV12-3 or TRBV12-4, the J gene TRBJ1-1, with D perhaps matching TRBD1 (5 bases). The V end was cut by 3 bases, the J end by 6 bases, with 11 bases between. The CDR3 is 13 residues long. The CDR3 DNA reads as TGTGCCAGCAGTTTGGATTGGGGGGCTGAAGCTTTCTTT. This gives the protein CASSLDWGAEAFF.

This clone was recorded once. V is TRBV7-6 and J is TRBJ2-3; 7 bases map to TRBD2. Germline CDR1 SGHVS, CDR2 FNYEAQ. The CDR3 totals 16 residues. The trim removed 4 bases at V and 3 bases at J, leaving 10 bases unmatched. For the CDR3, the DNA is TGTGCCAGCAGCTCCCCCGGGACTACTACTACAGATACGCAGTATTTT. Its translation is CASSSPGTTTTDTQYF.

As regards this clone: At the DNA level, this CDR3 is encoded by other sequences in the same sample as well. The chain joins TRBV19 to TRBJ2-7; 8 bases map to TRBD1. Germline-derived CDR1 and CDR2 are LNHDA and SQIVND (reference sequence). The CDR3 runs 14 residues. J lost 4 bases, V lost 3 bases, and 5 bases had no gene match. This CDR3 reads CASSIGQGAYEQYF. The CDR3, as DNA: TGTGCCAGTAGTATCGGGCAGGGGGCTTACGAGCAGTACTTC.

The V and J genes are TRBV18 and TRBJ2-7; possibly TRBD1 for D (6 bases). Deletions cut 2 bases from V and 4 bases from J, with 18 bases between. The CDR3 has 16 amino acids. Looked up from germline, CDR1 is KGHSH and CDR2 is LQKENI. The CDR3 reads CASSPVGPGTKYEQYF. CDR3 coding DNA: TGTGCCAGCTCACCAGTAGGCCCCGGGACAAAATACGAGCAGTACTTC.

This clone was seen more than once but under ten times. This chain uses TRBV11-3 with TRBJ1-1; the match to TRBD1 covers 8 bases. Germline V gives CDR1 SGHNT, CDR2 YENEEA. J gave up 11 bases and V 2 bases, and 10 bases lay outside the gene matches. This CDR3 contains 14 residues. Here the CDR3 DNA reads TGTGCCAGCAGCTTATCTCAGGGGGCCACCCATGCTTTCTTT. It yields the protein CASSLSQGATHAFF.

The V call is TRBV7-3, the J call TRBJ2-5; 10 bases map to TRBD2. Trimming took 2 bases from V and 5 from J; bases not matched to a gene: 8. The germline gives CDR1 SGHTA, CDR2 FQGTGA. The CDR3 has 16 amino acids. CDR3 sequence reads: CASSLLAGATRETQYF. The DNA for the CDR3 is TGTGCCAGCAGCTTACTAGCGGGGGCCACTCGGGAGACCCAGTACTTC.

The genes are TRBV7-2 and TRBJ1-2; 7 nucleotides align to TRBD1. V was clipped by 5 bases and J by 5 bases; unmatched bases: 11. The CDR3 loop spans 15 amino acids. Germline values: CDR1 SGHTA, CDR2 FQGNSA. CDR3 loop: CASSPRTGTDYGYTF. For the CDR3, the DNA is TGTGCCAGCAGCCCCCGTACCGGGACAGATTATGGCTACACCTTC. Together with reference TRBV7-2 and TRBJ1-2, the CDR3 gives the full variable domain: GAGVSQSPSNKVTEKGKDVELRCDPISGHTALYWYRQSLGQGLEFLIYFQGNSAPDKSGLPSDRFSAERTGGSVSTLTIQRTQQEDSAVYLCASSPRTGTDYGYTFGSGTRLTVV.